This record concerns one T cell receptor (beta chain) sequence. Its antigen remains unidentified. One entry per CDR3 protein results from TCRdb running MiXCR on the 5' RACE reads. The sample lists 300,000 or so distinct CDR3 sequences; around 6.8% were seen once. The CDR3 runs 15 residues. The germline V gene has CDR1 SGHRS and CDR2 YFSETQ. The J segment lost 3 bases and the V segment lost 0 bases, leaving 3 bases of the junction unmatched. This record comes from a study of T cells after yellow fever vaccination. Study conclusions and caveats: Across the CD4 and CD8 compartments, a small share of clonotypes was present in both.

The gene calls are TRBV5-1 and TRBJ2-7, with 10 bases fitting TRBD1. This sequence originates from a man younger than 35 who received the YFV17D yellow fever vaccine. Sequencing was performed on PBMCs, taken 45 days after the first yellow fever vaccination. The CDR3 sequence is CASSLETGGRYEQYF. As DNA, the CDR3 is TGCGCCAGCAGCTTGGAGACAGGGGGCCGCTACGAGCAGTACTTC. The full variable domain, with the rest looked up from reference TRBV5-1 and TRBJ2-7, is KAGVTQTPRYLIKTRGQQVTLSCSPISGHRSVSWYQQTPGQGLQFLFEYFSETQRNKGNFPGRFSGRQFSNSRSEMNVSTLELGDSALYLCASSLETGGRYEQYFGPGTRLTVT.